The text below deals with one TCR beta chain. What it recognizes is unknown. These data originate in a study of T cell responses to AZD1222 COVID-19 vaccine. Study-wide results and limits: The donors showed a predominance of white British ancestry and of females, with possible underestimation of clonal diversity. Baseline antibody screening turned up just a handful of seropositive AZD1222 recipients.

V lost 0 bases to trimming and J lost 2 bases, with 0 bases between them. The germline V gene encodes CDR1 SGHTS and CDR2 YDEGEE. The CDR3 is 12 residues long. Generated by immunoSEQ multiplex PCR, the TCRdb table keeps only in-frame clones and is missing some. The data contain roughly 150,000 clones, 88% of them singletons. The specimen comprised peripheral blood, sampled 28 days after the second AZD1222 dose. This rearrangement joins TRBV5-8 to TRBJ1-5; no clear D gene. The sequence derives from an adult who received the AZD1222 COVID-19 vaccine. The DNA of the CDR3 is TGTGCCAGCAGCTTGGGCAATCAGCCCCAGCATTTT. It codes for CASSLGNQPQHF.